This TCR beta chain was captured in a study of CD8+ T cells in alopecia areata. Background on the study: Among treated patients, oral tofacitinib was administered at 5 to 10 mg twice daily. Tofacitinib continued for 6 to 18 months and was then withheld for 6 months.

CDR1 is MGHDK and CDR2 is SYGVNS in the germline V gene. Trimming removed 6 bases from V and 5 bases from J, with 18 bases in between. The CDR3 is made up of 15 amino acids. Treatment meaning: oral pan-JAK inhibitor, 5-10 mg twice daily. The researchers isolated CD4+ and CD8+ T cells from PBMCs by sorting. Points from the study as a whole: In patients, TCRs were shared less clearly than in mice, and HLA may possibly be involved.

Extracted from the samples, RNA was reverse transcribed into cDNA to serve as the sequencing template. Profiled with immunoSEQ multiplex PCR; TCRdb holds only in-frame clones, not every one. The sample carries 200,000 to 250,000 clones, about three fifths recorded once. As concerns this clone: Its antigen is undetermined.

The receptor was isolated from a human donor with alopecia areata. The V call is TRBV25-1, the J call TRBJ2-3; the D gene is possibly TRBD1 (5 bases). Sequenced material: CD4+ T cells sorted from blood, taken at week 4, from a patient treated with tofacitinib. The CDR3 bases are TGTGCCAGCAGCCCGAGGCAGTTTACAGGAGATACGCAGTATTTT. This encodes CASSPRQFTGDTQYF. Variable domain in full (rest from reference TRBV25-1 and TRBJ2-3): EADIYQTPRYLVIGTGKKITLECSQTMGHDKMYWYQQDPGMELHLIHYSYGVNSTEKGDLSSESTVSRIRTEHFPLTLESARPSHTSQYLCASSPRQFTGDTQYFGPGTRLTVL.